Listed here are 3 T cell receptor beta chains from one sample, sequenced in a study of OX40 agonist ivuxolimab in advanced cancers. Libraries were prepared by immunoSEQ multiplex PCR; TCRdb keeps only in-frame clonotypes and omits some of them. This sample has 45,000 to 50,000 clones, with 87% found just once. Sequencing was performed on CD4+ or CD8+ T cells sorted from blood, taken in a trial of the OX40 agonist ivuxolimab. Receptor source: an adult with an advanced solid tumor such as melanoma, head and neck, liver or kidney cancer.

The chain employs TRBV2 and TRBJ1-2; 7 nucleotides line up with TRBD1. After removal of 9 bases from V and 0 bases from J, the junction contained 4 bases not matched to a gene. This CDR3 has 13 residues. Germline loops: CDR1 SNHLY, CDR2 FYNNEI. CDR3 in amino acids: CARTGTANYGYTF. CDR3 nucleotide sequence: TGTGCCAGAACCGGGACAGCTAACTATGGCTACACCTTC.

With respect to this clone: At one of its ends the junction is not consistent with the germline gene, which may arise from a read error. The sample holds other DNA sequences that translate to the same CDR3. The genes are TRBV5-1 and TRBJ2-7; no clear D gene. The CDR3 spans 12 residues. Germline lookup yields CDR1 SGHRS and CDR2 YFSETQ. The CDR3 is CASSLTSYEQYF. CDR3 bases: TGTGCCAGCAGCCTTACATCCTACGAGCAGTACTTC.

CDR3 region: CASSSGQETQYF. CDR3 coding DNA: TGTGCCAGCAGCTCTGGACAAGAGACCCAGTACTTC. The V and J genes are TRBV11-3 and TRBJ2-5; no firm D call. Germline assignment: CDR1 SGHNT and CDR2 YENEEA. The V and J ends lost 4 bases and 2 bases respectively, with 5 bases between them. The CDR3 consists of 12 residues. Full variable domain (outside the CDR3, taken from reference TRBV11-3 and TRBJ2-5): EAGVVQSPRYKIIEKKQPVAFWCNPISGHNTLYWYLQNLGQGPELLIRYENEEAVDDSQLPKDRFSAERLKGVDSTLKIQPAELGDSAVYLCASSSGQETQYFGPGTRLLVL.